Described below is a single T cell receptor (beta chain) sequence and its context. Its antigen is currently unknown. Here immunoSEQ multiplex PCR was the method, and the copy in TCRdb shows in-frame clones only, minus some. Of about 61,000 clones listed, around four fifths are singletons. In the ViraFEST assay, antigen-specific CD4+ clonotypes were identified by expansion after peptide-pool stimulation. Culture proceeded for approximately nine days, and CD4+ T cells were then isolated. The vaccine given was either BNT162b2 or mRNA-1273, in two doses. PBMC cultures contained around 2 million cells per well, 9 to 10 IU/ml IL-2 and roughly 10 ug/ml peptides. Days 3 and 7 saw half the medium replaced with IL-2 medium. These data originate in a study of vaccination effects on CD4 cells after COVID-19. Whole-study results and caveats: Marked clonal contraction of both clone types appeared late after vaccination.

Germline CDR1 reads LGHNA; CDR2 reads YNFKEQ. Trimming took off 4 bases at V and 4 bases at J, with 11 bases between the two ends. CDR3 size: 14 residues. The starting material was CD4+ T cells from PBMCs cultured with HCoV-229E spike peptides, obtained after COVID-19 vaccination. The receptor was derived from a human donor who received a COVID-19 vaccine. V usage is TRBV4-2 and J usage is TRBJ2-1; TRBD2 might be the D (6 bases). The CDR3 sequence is CASSRLGTYNEQFF. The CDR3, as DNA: TGTGCCAGCAGCCGATTAGGGACTTACAATGAGCAGTTCTTC.